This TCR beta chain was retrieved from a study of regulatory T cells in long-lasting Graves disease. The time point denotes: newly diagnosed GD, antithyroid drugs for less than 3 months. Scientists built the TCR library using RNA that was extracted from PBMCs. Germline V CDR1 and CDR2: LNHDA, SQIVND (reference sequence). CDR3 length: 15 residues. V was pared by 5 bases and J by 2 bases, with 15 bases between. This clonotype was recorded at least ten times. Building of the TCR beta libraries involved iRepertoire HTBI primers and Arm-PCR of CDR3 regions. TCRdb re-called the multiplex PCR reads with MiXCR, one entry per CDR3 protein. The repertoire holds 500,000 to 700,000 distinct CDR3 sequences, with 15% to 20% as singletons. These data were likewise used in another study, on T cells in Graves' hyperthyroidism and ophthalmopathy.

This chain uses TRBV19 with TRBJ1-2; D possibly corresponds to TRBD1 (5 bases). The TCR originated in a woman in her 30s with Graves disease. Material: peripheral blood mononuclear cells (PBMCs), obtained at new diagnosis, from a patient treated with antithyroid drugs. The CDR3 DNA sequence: TGTGCCAGTAGTTCCGACAGCCGAGCGAACTATGGCTACACCTTC. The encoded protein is CASSSDSRANYGYTF.